Here is one TCR beta chain with its context. This record comes from a study of blood T cells in healthy people across ages. The V end lost 6 bases, the J end lost 5 bases, and 14 bases lay between the germline ends. The CDR3 covers 13 residues. The germline V gene has CDR1 DFQATT and CDR2 SNEGSKA (reference sequence). Then a second PCR, running about 7 to 11 cycles, was carried out with a sample-barcoded 5' primer and a J-beta primer mix. Every cDNA molecule carried a tag from a template-switch adaptor bearing 12 random nucleotides. MiXCR, applied by TCRdb to the 5' RACE reads, yields one record per CDR3 protein. Of 1.5 million or so distinct CDR3 sequences listed, approximately 40% are singletons.

This sequence joins TRBV20-1 and TRBJ1-5, with D perhaps matching TRBD1 (5 bases). The source material was blood. This sequence was found in a woman under 30 in good health. The CDR3, as DNA: TGCAGTGCCTGGGCAGGGAGGGATCAGCCCCAGCATTTT. It codes for CSAWAGRDQPQHF.